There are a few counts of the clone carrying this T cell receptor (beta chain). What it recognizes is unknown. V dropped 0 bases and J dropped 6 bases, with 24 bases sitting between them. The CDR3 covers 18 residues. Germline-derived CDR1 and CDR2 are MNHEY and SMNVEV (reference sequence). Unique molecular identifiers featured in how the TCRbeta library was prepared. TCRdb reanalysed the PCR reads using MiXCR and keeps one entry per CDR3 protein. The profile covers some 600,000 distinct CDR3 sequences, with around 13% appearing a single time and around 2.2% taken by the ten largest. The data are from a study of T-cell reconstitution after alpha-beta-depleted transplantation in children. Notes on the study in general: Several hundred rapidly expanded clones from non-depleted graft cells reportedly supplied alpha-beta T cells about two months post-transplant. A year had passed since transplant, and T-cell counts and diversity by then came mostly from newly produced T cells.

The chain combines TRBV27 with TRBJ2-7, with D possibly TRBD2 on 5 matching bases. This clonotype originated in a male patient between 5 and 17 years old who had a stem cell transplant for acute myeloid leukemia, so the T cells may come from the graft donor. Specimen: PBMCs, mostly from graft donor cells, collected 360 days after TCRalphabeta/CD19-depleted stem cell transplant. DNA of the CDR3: TGTGCCAGCAGTTTATCATCTAATGGGTGGCAAAAGGGAGCCGAGCAGTACTTC. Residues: CASSLSSNGWQKGAEQYF.